This record looks at one T cell receptor (beta chain) sequence and its context. Per germline, CDR1 ENHRY and CDR2 SYGVKD. Trimming took off 11 bases at V and 14 bases at J, with 16 bases between the two ends. This CDR3 has 11 amino acids. This specimen belongs to a study of T cell changes during pregnancy in multiple sclerosis. Generated by immunoSEQ multiplex PCR, the TCRdb table keeps only in-frame clones and is missing some. The table has roughly 40,000 clones, 90% seen once. This TCR derives from a female donor with multiple sclerosis, enrolled in a pregnancy study. The chain recombines TRBV10-3 with TRBJ1-6; a weak D match, TRBD1 (5 bases). Sequences were derived from CD4+ T cells from peripheral blood mononuclear cells, sampled in the second trimester of pregnancy. The CDR3 DNA reads as TGTGCCTCCGGGGGGGATTGGACCCTCCACTTT. This sequence encodes CASGGDWTLHF.